The rows below give T cell receptor beta chains drawn from one sample of a study of identical twins. A single record per CDR3 protein comes from TCRdb applying MiXCR to the 5' RACE reads. The sample records 500,000 or so distinct CDR3 sequences, 14% being singletons. These data also formed part of another study, on yellow fever vaccine responses in identical twins.

Sequencing input: CD4+ T cells sorted from blood. These receptors were collected from a woman aged 18-29 years in good health. Both conserved end residues are part of each CDR3. The order of the fields is clone size, D gene, J gene, V gene, CDR3 protein, CDR3 DNA. D genes are given only for firm matches. Expanded clones get a size class; other rows say once, few or many, or leave the size out.

abundance: few
d_gene: -
j_gene: TRBJ2-7
v_gene: TRBV4-3
CDR3aa: CASSQDHSQWVRGYEQYF
CDR3nt: TGCGCCAGCAGCCAAGATCATAGTCAGTGGGTCAGGGGCTACGAGCAGTACTTC

abundance: many
d_gene: -
j_gene: TRBJ1-1
v_gene: TRBV12-3/TRBV12-4
CDR3aa: CASRRMMNTEAFF
CDR3nt: TGTGCCAGCAGAAGGATGATGAACACTGAAGCTTTCTTT

abundance: -
d_gene: TRBD2
j_gene: TRBJ2-7
v_gene: TRBV9
CDR3aa: CASSARLAGSYEQYF
CDR3nt: TGTGCCAGCAGCGCCCGACTAGCGGGGTCCTACGAGCAGTACTTC

abundance: -
d_gene: TRBD2
j_gene: TRBJ2-3
v_gene: TRBV20-1
CDR3aa: CSARISSGGSTLTDMQYF
CDR3nt: TGCAGTGCTAGAATCTCTAGCGGGGGGTCTACTCTCACAGATATGCAGTATTTT

abundance: few
d_gene: TRBD2
j_gene: TRBJ2-7
v_gene: TRBV6-2/TRBV6-3
CDR3aa: CASLLPGGTYEQYF
CDR3nt: TGTGCCAGCCTACTCCCGGGAGGAACCTACGAGCAGTACTTC

abundance: -
d_gene: TRBD1
j_gene: TRBJ2-7
v_gene: TRBV19
CDR3aa: CASSIAPTGVSSYEQYF
CDR3nt: TGTGCCAGTAGTATAGCCCCGACAGGGGTTAGCTCCTACGAGCAGTACTTC

abundance: -
d_gene: -
j_gene: TRBJ1-2
v_gene: TRBV7-9
CDR3aa: CASSLLSEYGYTF
CDR3nt: TGTGCCAGCAGCTTATTATCGGAATATGGCTACACCTTC

abundance: many
d_gene: -
j_gene: TRBJ2-5
v_gene: TRBV5-6
CDR3aa: CASSRTGLETQYF
CDR3nt: TGTGCCAGCAGTCGGACTGGGTTGGAGACCCAGTACTTC

abundance: few
d_gene: TRBD2
j_gene: TRBJ2-1
v_gene: TRBV10-3
CDR3aa: CAIRTSGGTMEQFF
CDR3nt: TGTGCCATCAGGACTAGCGGGGGGACAATGGAGCAGTTCTTC

abundance: few
d_gene: -
j_gene: TRBJ2-5
v_gene: TRBV20-1
CDR3aa: CSARDPNQETQYF
CDR3nt: TGCAGTGCTAGAGATCCCAACCAAGAGACCCAGTACTTC

abundance: -
d_gene: -
j_gene: TRBJ2-7
v_gene: TRBV20-1
CDR3aa: CSALRRGSSYEQYF
CDR3nt: TGCAGTGCGCTACGGCGGGGAAGCTCCTACGAGCAGTACTTC

abundance: many
d_gene: -
j_gene: TRBJ2-5
v_gene: TRBV15
CDR3aa: CATSRDPRGQETQYF
CDR3nt: TGTGCCACCAGCAGAGATCCGAGGGGACAAGAGACCCAGTACTTC

abundance: -
d_gene: TRBD1
j_gene: TRBJ1-5
v_gene: TRBV12-3/TRBV12-4
CDR3aa: CASSARQGYQPQHF
CDR3nt: TGTGCCAGCAGTGCCCGACAGGGTTACCAGCCCCAGCATTTT

abundance: many
d_gene: -
j_gene: TRBJ2-7
v_gene: TRBV6-2/TRBV6-3
CDR3aa: CASRPQGKAGEQYF
CDR3nt: TGTGCCAGCAGACCACAGGGAAAAGCGGGGGAGCAGTACTTC

abundance: -
d_gene: -
j_gene: TRBJ2-2
v_gene: TRBV4-3
CDR3aa: CASNPAGGDTGELFF
CDR3nt: TGCGCCAGCAACCCAGCAGGAGGGGACACCGGGGAGCTGTTTTTT

abundance: many
d_gene: TRBD1
j_gene: TRBJ1-1
v_gene: TRBV3-1
CDR3aa: CASSHTGQQAFF
CDR3nt: TGTGCCAGCAGCCACACGGGACAGCAAGCTTTCTTT

abundance: few
d_gene: TRBD1
j_gene: TRBJ2-3
v_gene: TRBV7-3
CDR3aa: CASSLTDRGQGSTDTQYF
CDR3nt: TGTGCCAGCAGCTTAACCGACAGGGGGCAGGGAAGCACAGATACGCAGTATTTT

abundance: few
d_gene: -
j_gene: TRBJ2-2
v_gene: TRBV28
CDR3aa: CASSGDTGELFF
CDR3nt: TGTGCCAGCAGCGGGGATACCGGGGAGCTGTTTTTT

abundance: -
d_gene: TRBD2
j_gene: TRBJ2-1
v_gene: TRBV9
CDR3aa: CASSVTYRTSGRGGSYNEQFF
CDR3nt: TGTGCCAGCAGCGTAACTTATCGGACTAGCGGGAGAGGGGGCTCCTACAATGAGCAGTTCTTC

abundance: -
d_gene: TRBD2
j_gene: TRBJ2-3
v_gene: TRBV9
CDR3aa: CASSVTSGYTDTQYF
CDR3nt: TGTGCCAGCAGCGTGACTAGCGGGTACACAGATACGCAGTATTTT

abundance: few
d_gene: TRBD2
j_gene: TRBJ2-1
v_gene: TRBV15
CDR3aa: CATSRDSLATYNEQFF
CDR3nt: TGTGCCACCAGCAGAGATTCACTAGCGACCTACAATGAGCAGTTCTTC

abundance: many
d_gene: TRBD1
j_gene: TRBJ1-5
v_gene: TRBV28
CDR3aa: CASSFPGTVLSQHF
CDR3nt: TGTGCCAGCAGTTTCCCCGGGACAGTGTTGTCCCAGCATTTT

abundance: few
d_gene: TRBD2
j_gene: TRBJ2-1
v_gene: TRBV6-1
CDR3aa: CASRKTTSGTSNEQFF
CDR3nt: TGTGCCAGCAGAAAAACTACTAGCGGTACTAGCAATGAGCAGTTCTTC

abundance: few
d_gene: TRBD1
j_gene: TRBJ1-5
v_gene: TRBV7-9
CDR3aa: CATATGEQPQHF
CDR3nt: TGTGCCACCGCGACAGGGGAGCAGCCCCAGCATTTT

abundance: many
d_gene: -
j_gene: TRBJ2-5
v_gene: TRBV12-3/TRBV12-4
CDR3aa: CASKPTGEGATQYF
CDR3nt: TGTGCCAGCAAACCGACAGGGGAGGGGGCGACCCAGTACTTC

abundance: few
d_gene: -
j_gene: TRBJ2-6
v_gene: TRBV21-1
CDR3aa: CASSKDRYISGANVLTF
CDR3nt: TGTGCCAGCAGCAAGGACAGATATATCTCTGGGGCCAACGTCCTGACTTTC

abundance: few
d_gene: TRBD1
j_gene: TRBJ1-5
v_gene: TRBV3-1
CDR3aa: CASSQGPGTGSNQPQHF
CDR3nt: TGTGCCAGCAGCCAAGGGCCTGGGACAGGGAGTAATCAGCCCCAGCATTTT

abundance: -
d_gene: TRBD1
j_gene: TRBJ2-7
v_gene: TRBV6-1
CDR3aa: CASNYPGTGTSEQYF
CDR3nt: TGTGCCAGCAACTACCCGGGGACAGGGACTTCCGAGCAGTACTTC

abundance: -
d_gene: TRBD2
j_gene: TRBJ2-7
v_gene: TRBV28
CDR3aa: CASRLGLAGYEQYF
CDR3nt: TGTGCCAGCAGACTTGGACTAGCGGGCTACGAGCAGTACTTC

abundance: -
d_gene: TRBD2
j_gene: TRBJ2-7
v_gene: TRBV7-2
CDR3aa: CASSLISGNSYEQYF
CDR3nt: TGTGCCAGCAGCCTTATTAGCGGGAACTCCTACGAGCAGTACTTC

abundance: -
d_gene: TRBD2
j_gene: TRBJ2-2
v_gene: TRBV29-1
CDR3aa: CSVRLALNTGELFF
CDR3nt: TGCAGCGTCCGACTAGCGCTGAACACCGGGGAGCTGTTTTTT

abundance: -
d_gene: TRBD2
j_gene: TRBJ2-5
v_gene: TRBV19
CDR3aa: CASSMVAGVETQYF
CDR3nt: TGTGCCAGTAGTATGGTAGCGGGGGTGGAGACCCAGTACTTC

abundance: few
d_gene: -
j_gene: TRBJ1-2
v_gene: TRBV12-3/TRBV12-4
CDR3aa: CASSPESYGYTF
CDR3nt: TGTGCCAGCAGTCCCGAATCCTATGGCTACACCTTC

abundance: once
d_gene: TRBD1
j_gene: TRBJ2-5
v_gene: TRBV12-3/TRBV12-4
CDR3aa: CASSLGRTGGYETQYF
CDR3nt: TGTGCCAGCAGTTTGGGTCGGACAGGGGGCTATGAGACCCAGTACTTC

abundance: -
d_gene: -
j_gene: TRBJ2-5
v_gene: TRBV6-6
CDR3aa: CASSPPGWETQYF
CDR3nt: TGTGCCAGCAGCCCCCCGGGGTGGGAGACCCAGTACTTC

abundance: -
d_gene: -
j_gene: TRBJ2-1
v_gene: TRBV11-2
CDR3aa: CASSFGRVAYNEQFF
CDR3nt: TGTGCCAGCAGCTTCGGCAGGGTGGCCTACAATGAGCAGTTCTTC

abundance: few
d_gene: TRBD1
j_gene: TRBJ2-7
v_gene: TRBV3-1
CDR3aa: CASSQDSGGQGVPYEQYF
CDR3nt: TGTGCCAGCAGCCAAGATTCGGGGGGACAGGGCGTCCCCTACGAGCAGTACTTC

abundance: few
d_gene: -
j_gene: TRBJ2-1
v_gene: TRBV12-3/TRBV12-4
CDR3aa: CASSFQGSPIYNEQFF
CDR3nt: TGTGCCAGCAGTTTCCAAGGTTCCCCGATTTACAATGAGCAGTTCTTC

abundance: -
d_gene: TRBD1
j_gene: TRBJ2-7
v_gene: TRBV10-3
CDR3aa: CAISESEGQGIYEQYF
CDR3nt: TGTGCCATCAGTGAGTCGGAGGGACAGGGGATTTACGAGCAGTACTTC

abundance: -
d_gene: -
j_gene: TRBJ1-2
v_gene: TRBV7-2
CDR3aa: CASSLTLRGYTF
CDR3nt: TGTGCCAGCAGCTTAACACTCCGTGGCTACACCTTC

abundance: many
d_gene: TRBD2
j_gene: TRBJ2-3
v_gene: TRBV10-3
CDR3aa: CAISEALAGGTDTQYF
CDR3nt: TGTGCCATCAGTGAAGCGCTAGCGGGGGGCACAGATACGCAGTATTTT

abundance: -
d_gene: TRBD2
j_gene: TRBJ2-3
v_gene: TRBV6-5
CDR3aa: CASSYSIGGGSADTQYF
CDR3nt: TGTGCCAGCAGTTACTCGATCGGGGGAGGGTCGGCAGATACGCAGTATTTT

abundance: -
d_gene: -
j_gene: TRBJ2-1
v_gene: TRBV6-2/TRBV6-3
CDR3aa: CASTPGSIDEQFF
CDR3nt: TGTGCCAGCACTCCGGGGAGTATCGATGAGCAGTTCTTC

abundance: few
d_gene: -
j_gene: TRBJ2-5
v_gene: TRBV5-1
CDR3aa: CASSLDPSRETQYF
CDR3nt: TGCGCCAGCAGCTTGGATCCTAGTCGAGAGACCCAGTACTTC

abundance: few
d_gene: TRBD2
j_gene: TRBJ2-7
v_gene: TRBV12-3/TRBV12-4
CDR3aa: CASIKRIGGGNYEQYF
CDR3nt: TGTGCCAGCATCAAAAGGATCGGGGGGGGGAACTACGAGCAGTACTTC

abundance: -
d_gene: -
j_gene: TRBJ2-3
v_gene: TRBV20-1
CDR3aa: CSASYRPTTITDTQYF
CDR3nt: TGCAGTGCTAGTTACCGACCCACCACAATCACAGATACGCAGTATTTT

abundance: few
d_gene: -
j_gene: TRBJ2-3
v_gene: TRBV5-1
CDR3aa: CASSLGVREQSTDTQYF
CDR3nt: TGCGCCAGCAGCTTGGGGGTACGGGAGCAAAGCACAGATACGCAGTATTTT

abundance: once
d_gene: TRBD1
j_gene: TRBJ2-7
v_gene: TRBV12-3/TRBV12-4
CDR3aa: CASSLGQGGHEQYF
CDR3nt: TGTGCCAGCAGTTTAGGACAGGGTGGCCACGAGCAGTACTTC

abundance: few
d_gene: TRBD1
j_gene: TRBJ2-7
v_gene: TRBV5-4
CDR3aa: CASSLNDRGAGALSYEQYF
CDR3nt: TGTGCCAGCAGCTTAAATGACAGGGGGGCGGGAGCCCTCTCCTACGAGCAGTACTTC

abundance: few
d_gene: -
j_gene: TRBJ2-1
v_gene: TRBV27
CDR3aa: CASSEGGTTAEEQFF
CDR3nt: TGTGCCAGCAGTGAGGGGGGGACTACCGCAGAAGAGCAGTTCTTC

abundance: -
d_gene: TRBD1
j_gene: TRBJ1-3
v_gene: TRBV3-1
CDR3aa: CASSLRDRGLSLGANSGNTIYF
CDR3nt: TGTGCCAGCAGCCTCCGGGACAGGGGGCTTTCCTTGGGGGCGAACTCTGGAAACACCATATATTTT

abundance: few
d_gene: -
j_gene: TRBJ2-1
v_gene: TRBV20-1
CDR3aa: CSASSSYNEQFF
CDR3nt: TGCAGTGCTAGTAGCTCCTACAATGAGCAGTTCTTC

abundance: -
d_gene: -
j_gene: TRBJ2-7
v_gene: TRBV5-1
CDR3aa: CASSLAYSYEQYF
CDR3nt: TGCGCCAGCAGCTTGGCCTACTCCTACGAGCAGTACTTC

abundance: few
d_gene: -
j_gene: TRBJ2-3
v_gene: TRBV7-3
CDR3aa: CASSSAGADTQYF
CDR3nt: TGTGCCAGCAGCTCCGCAGGGGCAGATACGCAGTATTTT

abundance: -
d_gene: TRBD1
j_gene: TRBJ2-7
v_gene: TRBV20-1
CDR3aa: CSAERQGRSYEQYF
CDR3nt: TGCAGTGCTGAGCGACAGGGTAGAAGCTACGAGCAGTACTTC

abundance: -
d_gene: TRBD1
j_gene: TRBJ2-7
v_gene: TRBV9
CDR3aa: CASSVGTDRGPPYEQYF
CDR3nt: TGTGCCAGCAGCGTTGGTACCGACAGGGGCCCGCCCTACGAGCAGTACTTC